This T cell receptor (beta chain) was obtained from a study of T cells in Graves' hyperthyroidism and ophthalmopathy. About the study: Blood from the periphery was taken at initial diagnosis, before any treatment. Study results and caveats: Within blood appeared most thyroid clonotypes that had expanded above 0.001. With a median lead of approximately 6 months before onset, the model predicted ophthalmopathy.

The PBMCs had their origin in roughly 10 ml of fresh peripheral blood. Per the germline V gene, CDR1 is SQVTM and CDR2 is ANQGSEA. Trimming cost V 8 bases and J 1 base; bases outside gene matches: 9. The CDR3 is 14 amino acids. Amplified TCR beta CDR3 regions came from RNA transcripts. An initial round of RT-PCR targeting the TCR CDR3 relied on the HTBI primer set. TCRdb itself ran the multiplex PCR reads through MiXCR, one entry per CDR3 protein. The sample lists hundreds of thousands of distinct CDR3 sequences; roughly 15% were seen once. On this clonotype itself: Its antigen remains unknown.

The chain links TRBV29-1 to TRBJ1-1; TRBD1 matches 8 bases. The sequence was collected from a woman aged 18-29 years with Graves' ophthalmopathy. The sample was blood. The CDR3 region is CSSGQGEGNTEAFF. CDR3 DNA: TGCAGCAGCGGACAGGGAGAGGGGAACACTGAAGCTTTCTTT. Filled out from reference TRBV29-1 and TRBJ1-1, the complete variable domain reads SAVISQKPSRDICQRGTSLTIQCQVDSQVTMMFWYRQQPGQSLTLIATANQGSEATYESGFVIDKFPISRPNLTFSTLTVSNMSPEDSSIYLCSSGQGEGNTEAFFGQGTRLTVV.